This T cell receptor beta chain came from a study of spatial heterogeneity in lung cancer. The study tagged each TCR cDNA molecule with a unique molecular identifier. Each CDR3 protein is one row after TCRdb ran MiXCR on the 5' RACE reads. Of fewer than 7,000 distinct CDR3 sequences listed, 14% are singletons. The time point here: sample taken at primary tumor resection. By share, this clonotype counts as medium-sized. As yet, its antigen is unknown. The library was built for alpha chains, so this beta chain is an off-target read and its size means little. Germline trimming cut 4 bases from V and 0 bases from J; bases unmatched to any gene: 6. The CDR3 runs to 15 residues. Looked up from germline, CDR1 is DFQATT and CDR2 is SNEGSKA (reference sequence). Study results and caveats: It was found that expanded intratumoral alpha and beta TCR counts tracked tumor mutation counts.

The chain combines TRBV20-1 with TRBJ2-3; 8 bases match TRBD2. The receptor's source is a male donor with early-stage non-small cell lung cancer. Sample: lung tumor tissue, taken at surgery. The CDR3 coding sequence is TGCAGTGCTAACCCCAGCGGGAGTAGCACAGATACGCAGTATTTT. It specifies CSANPSGSSTDTQYF.